Listed below are T cell receptor beta chains from one sample, sequenced in a study of CD8 T cells in ankylosing spondylitis. TCRdb redid the calling of the 5' RACE reads with MiXCR, one entry per CDR3 protein. The table has tens of thousands of distinct CDR3 sequences, 6% seen once. Sequencing was performed on blood, either unsorted or a sorted T cell fraction (not recorded which). These receptors came from a male donor with ankylosing spondylitis or in good health (not recorded which). The CDR3 runs from the conserved cysteine through the conserved F or W. The order of the fields is clone size, D gene, V gene, J gene, CDR3 protein, CDR3 DNA. The D gene is left open where the match is weak. Some rows have no size entry. The others give once, few or many, or a class for an expanded clone.

many	.	TRBV20-1	TRBJ2-1	CSARDLAPYNEQFF	TGCAGTGCTAGAGATCTAGCCCCTTACAATGAGCAGTTCTTC
.	.	TRBV6-1	TRBJ2-2	CASNKDTENTGELFF	TGTGCCAGCAACAAGGACACCGAGAACACCGGGGAGCTGTTTTTT
few	TRBD1	TRBV29-1	TRBJ2-5	CSVPGQGEETQYF	TGCAGCGTTCCCGGACAGGGAGAAGAGACCCAGTACTTC
.	.	TRBV24-1	TRBJ1-1	CATSDRGTPEAFF	TGTGCCACCAGTGATCGGGGAACCCCCGAAGCTTTCTTT
many	TRBD2	TRBV20-1	TRBJ2-1	CSASGLAGGDSYNEQFF	TGCAGTGCTAGCGGTCTAGCGGGGGGCGACTCCTACAATGAGCAGTTCTTC
medium-sized	.	TRBV29-1	TRBJ2-2	CSARTANTGELFF	TGCAGCGCCAGAACCGCGAACACCGGGGAGCTGTTTTTT
many	TRBD1	TRBV7-8	TRBJ2-1	CASSLAGNGHRGHEQFF	TGTGCCAGCAGCTTAGCAGGTAACGGACACAGGGGCCATGAGCAGTTCTTC
.	.	TRBV29-1	TRBJ2-7	CSVIDRTNYEQYF	TGCAGCGTCATCGACAGGACAAACTACGAGCAGTACTTC
many	.	TRBV19	TRBJ1-1	CASSMATLNTEAFF	TGTGCCAGTAGTATGGCCACTTTGAACACTGAAGCTTTCTTT
many	.	TRBV20-1	TRBJ2-5	CSARVGGGDQETQYF	TGCAGTGCTAGAGTCGGGGGAGGAGACCAAGAGACCCAGTACTTC
medium-sized	.	TRBV20-1	TRBJ1-4	CSALRDGGEKLFF	TGCAGTGCACTCAGGGATGGCGGGGAAAAACTGTTTTTT
many	.	TRBV7-2	TRBJ2-1	CASSYLGPYGYEQFF	TGTGCCAGCAGCTACCTCGGCCCCTACGGGTATGAGCAGTTCTTC
many	TRBD1	TRBV4-3	TRBJ1-4	CASSQARQGGKLFF	TGCGCCAGCAGCCAGGCCCGACAGGGAGGAAAACTGTTTTTT
many	.	TRBV5-1	TRBJ2-2	CASSRDRLNTGELFF	TGCGCCAGCAGCCGCGACAGGCTGAACACCGGGGAGCTGTTTTTT
many	.	TRBV18	TRBJ1-5	CASSPGKRGGNQPQHF	TGTGCCAGCTCACCAGGAAAGAGGGGTGGCAATCAGCCCCAGCATTTT
many	TRBD1	TRBV4-3	TRBJ2-7	CASSQEQGTGYDEQYF	TGCGCCAGCAGCCAAGAGCAGGGGACAGGGTACGACGAGCAGTACTTC
many	.	TRBV10-3	TRBJ1-4	CAISDSSGGGGKLFF	TGTGCCATCAGTGACTCCTCCGGGGGGGGAGGTAAACTGTTTTTT
many	.	TRBV29-1	TRBJ2-7	CSVTNLGGSYEQYF	TGCAGCGTTACTAACCTAGGGGGGTCCTACGAGCAGTACTTC
many	TRBD1	TRBV10-3	TRBJ2-5	CAISFRDSEETQYF	TGTGCCATCAGTTTCCGGGACAGCGAAGAGACCCAGTACTTC
many	.	TRBV3-1	TRBJ2-3	CASSQDLLRGTDTQYF	TGTGCCAGCAGCCAAGATCTCCTGAGGGGAACAGATACGCAGTATTTT
many	.	TRBV11-2	TRBJ1-1	CASSLRRVGTEAFF	TGTGCCAGCAGCTTGAGGAGAGTGGGCACTGAAGCTTTCTTT
.	.	TRBV20-1	TRBJ2-7	CSATDRSSYEQYF	TGCAGTGCTACGGACAGAAGCTCCTACGAGCAGTACTTC
many	.	TRBV7-9	TRBJ1-4	CASSSGTSRGEKLFF	TGTGCCAGCAGCTCCGGGACGTCTAGGGGTGAAAAACTGTTTTTT
many	TRBD1	TRBV4-2	TRBJ2-7	CASSQDPGQGSEQYF	TGTGCCAGCAGCCAAGATCCCGGACAGGGGAGTGAGCAGTACTTC
few	.	TRBV24-1	TRBJ2-3	CATSDFSSGSGGTQYF	TGTGCCACCAGTGATTTTTCGAGCGGCTCCGGAGGTACGCAGTATTTT
many	TRBD1	TRBV7-2	TRBJ2-3	CASNRQGSGDTQYF	TGTGCCAGCAACCGACAGGGTTCAGGAGATACGCAGTATTTT
many	TRBD1	TRBV5-1	TRBJ2-3	CASSLTPGQNTDTQYF	TGCGCCAGCAGCTTAACCCCGGGACAGAACACAGATACGCAGTATTTT
many	.	TRBV21-1	TRBJ2-7	CASSKEQLNPYEQYF	TGTGCCAGCAGCAAAGAACAGCTTAACCCCTACGAGCAGTACTTC
many	.	TRBV20-1	TRBJ1-1	CSAGEGTLNTEAFF	TGCAGTGCTGGAGAGGGGACTCTGAACACTGAAGCTTTCTTT
many	.	TRBV4-3	TRBJ2-7	CASSQVWLAYEQYF	TGCGCCAGCAGCCAAGTTTGGTTGGCCTACGAGCAGTACTTC